This TCR beta chain came from a study of CD8 T cells in ankylosing spondylitis. Study-level points and caveats: Within matched ankylosing spondylitis synovial fluid, disease-linked clones were reportedly significantly enriched. Typical of ankylosing spondylitis blood, it appeared, was a TCR beta motif of about eight highly homologous variants. Certain motif variants had earlier been reported in reactive arthritis synovial fluid and blood. Clones linked to disease, bearing a CD8+ phenotype, were relatively rare in peripheral blood.

Germline assignment: CDR1 DFQATT and CDR2 SNEGSKA (reference sequence). CDR3 size: 13 residues. The ends were cut back, 3 bases at V and 7 bases at J, with 15 bases in the middle. TCRdb re-derived calls from the 5' RACE reads in MiXCR, one entry per CDR3 protein. The sample yields roughly 370,000 distinct CDR3 sequences, about 22% seen once. This clonotype was seen more than once but under ten times. The antigen is unknown. The sample taken for sequencing was blood, either unsorted or a sorted T cell fraction (not recorded which). This sequence joins TRBV20-1 and TRBJ2-5; maybe TRBD2 (5 bases). The TCR sequence derives from a male donor with ankylosing spondylitis. CDR3 loop: CSASSGLLGTQYF. The CDR3 DNA is TGCAGTGCTAGTTCTGGACTCCTAGGGACCCAGTACTTC.